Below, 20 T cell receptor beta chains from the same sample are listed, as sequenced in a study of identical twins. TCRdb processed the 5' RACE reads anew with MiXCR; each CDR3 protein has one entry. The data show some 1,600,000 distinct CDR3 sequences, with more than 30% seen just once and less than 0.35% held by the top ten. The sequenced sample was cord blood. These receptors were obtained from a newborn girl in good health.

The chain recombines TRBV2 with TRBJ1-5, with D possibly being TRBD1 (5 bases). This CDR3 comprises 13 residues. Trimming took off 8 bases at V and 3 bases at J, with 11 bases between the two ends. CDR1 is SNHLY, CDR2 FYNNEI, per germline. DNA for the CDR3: TGTGCCAGCCGATGGGGCTACAATCAGCCCCAGCATTTT. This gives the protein CASRWGYNQPQHF.

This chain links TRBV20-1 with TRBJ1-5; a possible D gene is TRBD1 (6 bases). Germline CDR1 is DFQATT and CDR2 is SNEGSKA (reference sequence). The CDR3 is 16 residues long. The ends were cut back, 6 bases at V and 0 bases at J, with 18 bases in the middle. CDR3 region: CSALSAGTYSNQPQHF. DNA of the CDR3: TGCAGTGCCCTATCTGCAGGGACATATAGCAATCAGCCCCAGCATTTT.

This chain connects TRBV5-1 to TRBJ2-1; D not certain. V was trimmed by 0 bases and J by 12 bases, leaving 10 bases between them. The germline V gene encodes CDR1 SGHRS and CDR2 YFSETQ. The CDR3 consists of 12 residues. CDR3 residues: CASSLEVAGQFF. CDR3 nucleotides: TGCGCCAGCAGCTTGGAGGTGGCAGGGCAGTTCTTC.

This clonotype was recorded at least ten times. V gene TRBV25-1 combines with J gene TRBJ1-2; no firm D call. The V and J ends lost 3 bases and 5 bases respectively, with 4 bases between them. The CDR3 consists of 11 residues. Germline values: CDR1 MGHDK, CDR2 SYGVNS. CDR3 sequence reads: CASSDVYGYTF. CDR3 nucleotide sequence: TGTGCCAGCAGTGATGTGTATGGCTACACCTTC.

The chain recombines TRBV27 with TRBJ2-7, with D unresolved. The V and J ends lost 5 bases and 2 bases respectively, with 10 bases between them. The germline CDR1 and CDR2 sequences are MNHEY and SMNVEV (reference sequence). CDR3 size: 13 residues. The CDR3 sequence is CASSDTPTYEQYF. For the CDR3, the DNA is TGTGCCAGCAGTGACACGCCGACCTACGAGCAGTACTTC.

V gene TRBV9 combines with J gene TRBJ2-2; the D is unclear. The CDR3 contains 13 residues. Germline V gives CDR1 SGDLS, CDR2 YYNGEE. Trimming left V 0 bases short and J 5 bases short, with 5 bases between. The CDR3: CASSVDGTGELFF. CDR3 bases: TGTGCCAGCAGCGTAGATGGTACCGGGGAGCTGTTTTTT.

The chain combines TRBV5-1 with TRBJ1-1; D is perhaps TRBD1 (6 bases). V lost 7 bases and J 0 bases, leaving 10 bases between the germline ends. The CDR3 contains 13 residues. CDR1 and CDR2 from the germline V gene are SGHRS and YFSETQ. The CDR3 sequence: CASGRTVNTEAFF. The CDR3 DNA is TGCGCCAGCGGCCGGACAGTGAACACTGAAGCTTTCTTT.

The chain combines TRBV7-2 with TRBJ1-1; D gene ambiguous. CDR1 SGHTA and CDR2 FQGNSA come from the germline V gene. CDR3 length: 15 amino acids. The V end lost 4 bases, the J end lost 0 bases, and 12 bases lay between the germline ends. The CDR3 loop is CASSSYNRMNTEAFF. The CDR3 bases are TGTGCCAGCAGCTCGTACAACAGAATGAACACTGAAGCTTTCTTT.

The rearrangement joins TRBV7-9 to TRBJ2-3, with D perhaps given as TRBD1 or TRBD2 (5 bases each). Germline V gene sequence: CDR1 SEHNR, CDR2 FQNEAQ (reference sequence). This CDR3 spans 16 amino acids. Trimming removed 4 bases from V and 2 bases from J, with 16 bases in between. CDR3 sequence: CASSSPHGASTDTQYF. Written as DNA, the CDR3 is TGTGCCAGCAGCTCCCCCCACGGGGCCTCCACAGATACGCAGTATTTT.

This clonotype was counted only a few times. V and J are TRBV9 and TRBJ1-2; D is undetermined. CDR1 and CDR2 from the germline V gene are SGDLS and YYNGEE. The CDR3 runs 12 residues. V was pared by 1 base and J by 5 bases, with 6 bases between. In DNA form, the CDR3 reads TGTGCCAGCAGCGTACATATTTATGGCTACACCTTC. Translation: CASSVHIYGYTF.

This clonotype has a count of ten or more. This chain's CDR3 is CATSDPDRDFPRNEQFF. In nucleotides, the CDR3 is TGTGCCACCAGTGATCCGGACAGGGATTTCCCTAGGAATGAGCAGTTCTTC. This chain connects TRBV24-1 to TRBJ2-1, with 8 bases matching TRBD1. Germline CDR1 and CDR2: KGHDR and SFDVKD. The CDR3 has 17 residues. V gave up 3 bases and J gave up 7 bases; unmatched junction bases: 13.

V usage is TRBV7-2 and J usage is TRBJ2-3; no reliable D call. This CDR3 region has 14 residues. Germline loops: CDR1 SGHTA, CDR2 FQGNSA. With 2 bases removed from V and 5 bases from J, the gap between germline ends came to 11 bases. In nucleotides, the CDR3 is TGTGCCAGCAGCTTAAATGGATTAGGAGATACGCAGTATTTT. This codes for CASSLNGLGDTQYF.

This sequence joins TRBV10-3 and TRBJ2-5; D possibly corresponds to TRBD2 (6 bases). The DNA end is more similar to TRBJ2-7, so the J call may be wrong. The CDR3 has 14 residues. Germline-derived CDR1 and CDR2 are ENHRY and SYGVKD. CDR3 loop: CAISIRGGSNEQYF. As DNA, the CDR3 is TGTGCCATCAGTATCAGAGGAGGGAGCAACGAGCAGTACTTC.

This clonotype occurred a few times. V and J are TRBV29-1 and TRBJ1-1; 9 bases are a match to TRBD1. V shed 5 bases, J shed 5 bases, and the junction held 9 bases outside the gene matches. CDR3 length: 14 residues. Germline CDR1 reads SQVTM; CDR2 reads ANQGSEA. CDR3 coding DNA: TGCAGCGTTCCCGGGACAGGGTGGGGGACTGAAGCTTTCTTT. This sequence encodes CSVPGTGWGTEAFF.

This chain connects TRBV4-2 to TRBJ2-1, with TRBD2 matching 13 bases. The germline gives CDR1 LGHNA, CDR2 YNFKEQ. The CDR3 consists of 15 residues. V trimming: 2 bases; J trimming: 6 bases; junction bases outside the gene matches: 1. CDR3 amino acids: CASSQTSGRANEQFF. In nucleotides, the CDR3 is TGTGCCAGCAGCCAAACTAGCGGGAGGGCCAATGAGCAGTTCTTC.

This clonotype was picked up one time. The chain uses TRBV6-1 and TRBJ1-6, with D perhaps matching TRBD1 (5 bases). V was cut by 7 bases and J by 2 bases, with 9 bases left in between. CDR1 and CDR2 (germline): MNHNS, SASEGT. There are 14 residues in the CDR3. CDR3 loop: CASIRETYNSPLHF. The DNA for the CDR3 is TGTGCCAGCATCAGGGAGACCTATAATTCACCCCTCCACTTT.

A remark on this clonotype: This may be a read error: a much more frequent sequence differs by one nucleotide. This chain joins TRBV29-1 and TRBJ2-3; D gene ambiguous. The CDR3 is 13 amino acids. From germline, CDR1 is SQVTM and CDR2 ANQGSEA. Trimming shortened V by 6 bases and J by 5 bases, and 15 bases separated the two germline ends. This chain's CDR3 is CSVEINILDTQYF. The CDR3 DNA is TGCAGCGTCGAAATCAACATCCTAGATACGCAGTATTTT.

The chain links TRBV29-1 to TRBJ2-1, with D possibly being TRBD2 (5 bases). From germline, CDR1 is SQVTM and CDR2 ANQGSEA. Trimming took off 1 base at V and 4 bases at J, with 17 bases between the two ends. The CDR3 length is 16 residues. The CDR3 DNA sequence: TGCAGCGTTGAAGGTCCAGGACTGAATGGATACAATGAGCAGTTCTTC. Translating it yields CSVEGPGLNGYNEQFF.

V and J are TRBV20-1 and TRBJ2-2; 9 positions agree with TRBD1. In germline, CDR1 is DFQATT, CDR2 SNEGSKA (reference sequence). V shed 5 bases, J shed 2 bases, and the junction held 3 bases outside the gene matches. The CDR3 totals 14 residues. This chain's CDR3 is CSAPQGANTGELFF. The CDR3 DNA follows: TGCAGTGCTCCACAGGGGGCCAACACCGGGGAGCTGTTTTTT.

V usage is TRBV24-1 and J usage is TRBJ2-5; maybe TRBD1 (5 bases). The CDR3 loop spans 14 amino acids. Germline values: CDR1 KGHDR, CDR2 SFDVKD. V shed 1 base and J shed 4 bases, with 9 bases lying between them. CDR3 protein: CATSDLSGRETQYF. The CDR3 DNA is TGTGCCACCAGTGATTTATCAGGGCGAGAGACCCAGTACTTC.